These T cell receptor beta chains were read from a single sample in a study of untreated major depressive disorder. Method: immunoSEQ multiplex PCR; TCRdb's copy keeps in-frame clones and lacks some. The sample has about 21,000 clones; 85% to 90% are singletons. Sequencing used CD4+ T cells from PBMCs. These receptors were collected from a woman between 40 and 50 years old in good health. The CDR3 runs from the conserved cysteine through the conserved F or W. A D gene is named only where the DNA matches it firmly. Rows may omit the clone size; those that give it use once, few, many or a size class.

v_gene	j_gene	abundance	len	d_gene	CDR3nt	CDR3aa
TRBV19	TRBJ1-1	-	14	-	TGTGCCAGTAGCGGGACACGTTCGAACACTGAAGCTTTCTTT	CASSGTRSNTEAFF
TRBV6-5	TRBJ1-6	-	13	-	TGTGCCAGCAGTTATTGGCGAGCGTCACCCCTCCACTTT	CASSYWRASPLHF
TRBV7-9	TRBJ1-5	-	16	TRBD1	TGTGCCAGCAGGGACGGGACAGGGAGTGCCAATCAGCCCCAGCATTTT	CASRDGTGSANQPQHF
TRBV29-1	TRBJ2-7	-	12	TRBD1	TGCAGCGTTGAGGGACAGGGCCACGAGCAGTACTTC	CSVEGQGHEQYF
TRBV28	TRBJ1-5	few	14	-	TGTGCCAGCAGTTTACCAGGAGGGGTGGGGCCCCAGCATTTT	CASSLPGGVGPQHF
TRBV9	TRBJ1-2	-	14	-	TGTGCCAGCAGCGTAGAGGGGCTTGGCTATGGCTACACCTTC	CASSVEGLGYGYTF
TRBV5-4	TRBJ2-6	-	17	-	TGTGCCAGCAGTCTCTCACGGGGGTTCGATGGGGCCAACGTCCTGACTTTC	CASSLSRGFDGANVLTF
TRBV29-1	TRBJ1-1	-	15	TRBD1	TGCAGCGCTAAGGATGGGACAGGGGGCCTCACTGAAGCTTTCTTT	CSAKDGTGGLTEAFF
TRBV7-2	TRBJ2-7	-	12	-	TGTGCCAGCAGCTTTTCTACCTACGAGCAGTACTTC	CASSFSTYEQYF
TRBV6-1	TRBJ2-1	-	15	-	TGTGCCGCCCTCCGGGGCCAGGGCCTCTACAATGAGCAGTTCTTC	CAALRGQGLYNEQFF
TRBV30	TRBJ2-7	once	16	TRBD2	TGTGCCTGGAGTAGGGTTAGGGGGACTAGTTACGACGAGCAGTACTTC	CAWSRVRGTSYDEQYF
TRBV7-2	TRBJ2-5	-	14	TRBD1	TGTGCCAGCAGCCCCCAGACAGGGCGGGAGACCCAGTACTTC	CASSPQTGRETQYF
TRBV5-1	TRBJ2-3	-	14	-	TGCGCCAGCAGCTCGACAGGGAGGGAAGATACGCAGTATTTT	CASSSTGREDTQYF
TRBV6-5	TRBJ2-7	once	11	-	TGTGCCAGCAGTCAAAACTACGAGCAGTACTTC	CASSQNYEQYF
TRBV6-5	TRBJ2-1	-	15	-	TGTGCCAGCAGTTCCGACAGGTACTCCTACAATGAGCAGTTCTTC	CASSSDRYSYNEQFF
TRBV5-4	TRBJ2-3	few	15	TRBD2	TGTGCCAGCAGCCTGGGACTAGATCTCACAGATACGCAGTATTTT	CASSLGLDLTDTQYF
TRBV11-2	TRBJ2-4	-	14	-	TGTGCCAGCAGCTTAACCCGGGGAGTAAACATTCAGTACTTC	CASSLTRGVNIQYF
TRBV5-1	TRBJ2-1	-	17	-	TGCGCCAGCAGCTTGACATCTAGAAGTTTCTCCTACAATGAGCAGTTCTTC	CASSLTSRSFSYNEQFF
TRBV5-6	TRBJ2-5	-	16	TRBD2	TGTGCCAGCAGCTTGGTTTCCGGGACTAGTACGGAGACCCAGTACTTC	CASSLVSGTSTETQYF
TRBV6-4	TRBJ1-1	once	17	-	TGTGCCAGCAGTGACTCAAGGGGGGCCCCCATGAACACTGAAGCTTTCTTT	CASSDSRGAPMNTEAFF
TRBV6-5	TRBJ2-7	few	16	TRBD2	TGTGCCAGCAGTTTATTAGCGGGAGGGCGCTCCTACGAGCAGTACTTC	CASSLLAGGRSYEQYF
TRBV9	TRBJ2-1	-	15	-	TGTGCCAGCAGCGTAGGGACTATTTTGGCCAGTGAGCAGTTCTTC	CASSVGTILASEQFF
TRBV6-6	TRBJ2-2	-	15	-	TGTGCCAGCAGTTACTCGAATAGGGACACCGGGGAGCTGTTTTTT	CASSYSNRDTGELFF
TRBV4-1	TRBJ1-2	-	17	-	TGCGCCAGCAGCCAACTACTTCCGGGTCCTTTCAAACCCGGCTACACCTTC	CASSQLLPGPFKPGYTF
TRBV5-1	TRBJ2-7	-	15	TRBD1	TGCGCCAGCAGCTTCCTCGGACAGGGGGCTTACGAGCAGTACTTC	CASSFLGQGAYEQYF
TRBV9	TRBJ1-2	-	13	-	TGTGCCAGCAGCGCGGGCCCTAACTATGGCTACACCTTC	CASSAGPNYGYTF
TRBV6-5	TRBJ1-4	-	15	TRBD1	TGTGCCAGCAGTATAACCGGGACAGGGGATGAAAAACTGTTTTTT	CASSITGTGDEKLFF
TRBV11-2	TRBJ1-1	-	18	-	TGTGCCAGCAGCTTGCGCCAAATCATCCGTGCAATGAACACTGAAGCTTTCTTT	CASSLRQIIRAMNTEAFF
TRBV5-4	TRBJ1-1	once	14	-	TGTGCCAGCAGCTTGGTTGGGTTGAACACTGAAGCTTTCTTT	CASSLVGLNTEAFF
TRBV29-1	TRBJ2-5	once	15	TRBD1	TGCAGCGTCACCGCCACAGGGGCCCCTCAAGAGACCCAGTACTTC	CSVTATGAPQETQYF
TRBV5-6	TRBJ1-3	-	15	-	TGTGCCAGCAGCCCAGGAGTCAGGTCTGGAAACACCATATATTTT	CASSPGVRSGNTIYF
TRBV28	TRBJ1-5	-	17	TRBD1	TGTGCCAGCAGTCGGAGGGACAGGGGGCGGGTCAATCAGCCCCAGCATTTT	CASSRRDRGRVNQPQHF
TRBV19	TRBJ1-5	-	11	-	TGTGCCAGTAGTGCCGGTCAGCCCCAGCATTTT	CASSAGQPQHF